This TCR beta chain comes out of a study of CD8+CD57+ T cells in acquired aplastic anemia. At the level of the study: DNA recovered from sorted CD4+ and CD8+ cells had a mean of roughly 3 ug. Study-level findings and limits: Overlap between patients and controls comprised 25 to 30 CD8+ CDR3 sequences.

Concerning this clonotype itself: Its antigen is as yet unknown. Here the CDR3 omits its conserved ending phenylalanine or tryptophan, so a read error is the likely source.

J lost 2 bases, V lost 3 bases, and 11 bases had no gene match. The CDR3 runs to 18 residues. TCR beta VDJ and CDR3 profiling used genomic DNA as template. TCRdb independently ran MiXCR on the reads; one entry per CDR3 protein. The profile shows some 200,000 distinct CDR3 sequences, 30% to 40% of them singletons. This receptor was taken from a human donor in good health, serving as a control. The sequenced sample consisted of sorted CD4+, CD8+, or CD8+CD57+ T cells (not recorded which) from PBMCs. The rearrangement links TRBV7-1 to TRBJ2-4, with 9 bases matching TRBD2. TRBV7-1 is classed as an ORF, of uncertain function. The CDR3 coding sequence is TGTGCCAGCAGCTCGGGACTAGCTTGGATATTCTCCAAAAACATTCAGTACCTC. Translating it yields CASSSGLAWIFSKNIQYL.